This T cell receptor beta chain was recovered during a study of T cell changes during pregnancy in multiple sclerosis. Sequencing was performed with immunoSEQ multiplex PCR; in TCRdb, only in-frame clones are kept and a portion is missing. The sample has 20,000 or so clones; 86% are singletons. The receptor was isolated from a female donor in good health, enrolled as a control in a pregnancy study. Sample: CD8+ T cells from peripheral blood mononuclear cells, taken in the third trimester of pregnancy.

The CDR3 loop reads CASTPSNSLLGNQPQHF. CDR3 bases: TGTGCCAGTACCCCTTCGAACAGCCTTCTGGGCAATCAGCCCCAGCATTTT. The chain combines TRBV19 with TRBJ1-5; D gene unclear. Germline V gene sequence: CDR1 LNHDA, CDR2 SQIVND (reference sequence). The CDR3 has 17 residues. The V gene lost 7 bases and the J gene lost 2 bases, with 21 bases spanning the gap.